This TCR beta chain appears in the sequencing data of a study of cytomegalovirus exposure and HLA in healthy donors listed by TCRdb under 2017. With respect to the entire study: According to an earlier analysis of around 600 of the donors, about 179 million T cells yielded 117 million unique TCR beta sequences and around 280 Gb of sequence data. A later genetic analysis took genome-wide SNP genotypes for about three fifths of the roughly 670 donors and used that subset as a discovery cohort. Typing coverage differed by locus: A, B, C, DRB1 and DQB1 were typed in roughly 620-630 donors, DQA1 in about 550, DPA1 in 600 to 610, and DPB1 in around 440. Because of strong linkage in the cohort, roughly 5 DR-DQ haplotypes were treated as single units for association and clustering. All discovery cohort repertoires had been generated on a single sequencing platform. The study was designed to test whether signatures of past pathogen exposure could be identified by cataloging public T cell receptors. Using immunosequencing, the study profiled T cell repertoires from fewer than 850 subjects and related those repertoires to cytomegalovirus serostatus. The genetic ancestry cluster associated with self-reported Caucasian donors included 81% of the approximately 410 genotyped donors. Donor age, sex, ethnicity and CMV serostatus were compiled together with the repertoire data. Rather than using new phenotypic data, the later analysis identified candidate immune exposures from TCR beta sequences and from how often those sequences occurred across donors. High-throughput TCR immunosequencing, statistical association of individual TCRs with disease status, and machine learning were combined to predict cytomegalovirus infection status. An earlier analysis of around 540 of the donors applied high-throughput TCR beta sequencing to assess whether each TCR beta V gene segment acted as functional or pseudogenic. A separate validation cohort of 100 to 150 different subjects was used in addition to the roughly 670-subject first cohort. Roughly 300 gigabases of sequencing data and around 85 million unique TCR sequences made up an early release that covered over 550 HLA-typed donors. Among about 400 genotyped donors of the cohort, an average of roughly 230,000 unique TCR beta nucleotide sequences was sequenced per donor, of which about 18% were non-productive. A later analysis re-analyzed previously published TCR beta repertoires from 666 donors and added high-resolution HLA genotyping to study TCR occurrence patterns. Class I and class II HLA loci were covered by the typing at four-digit resolution. Broad study findings and their caveats: In both the original and validation cohorts, the classifier was reported to diagnose cytomegalovirus status with high specificity and sensitivity. A further reported finding was that TCR beta sequences accurately predicted the HLA-A and HLA-B alleles for most subjects in the first cohort. In a later analysis, most CMV-associated TCR beta chains were found to appear HLA-restricted, with HLA associations seemingly driven largely by CMV exposure. A total of some 180 TCR beta chains were listed by the study as associated with cytomegalovirus. Most TCR sequences were observed very rarely across donors, whereas some public TCRs were present in many individuals. For the cohort, immune exposure information was limited to CMV serostatus. The authors suggested that the approach could potentially be generalized to other disease states and immunological phenotypes. HLA typing was unavailable for some donors at each locus, so association tests used only the typed subset. Some IMGT-functional V segments, including TRBV6-2 and TRBV6-3, could not be told apart with the 87-base-pair reads, so those segments were excluded. A cluster of highly shared sequence variants was judged likely to be a technical artifact of the sequencing pipeline. In a later analysis, HLA-associated TCR beta chains showed more clonal expansion and lower generation probabilities than non-associated chains that were equally common. When HLA alleles, especially DR and DQ, strongly co-occurred, TCR associations were difficult to assign to individual alleles. The presence/absence analyses assumed that sequencing depth was roughly uniform across donors, and that assumption may not be true. In a later analysis, several top co-occurrence clusters were reported to appear linked to parvovirus B19, influenza, CMV and Epstein-Barr virus. Linkage disequilibrium might explain the correlated functional status among segregating V segments, but an unknown experimental factor could not be ruled out. This cohort had only TCR beta chains sequenced, and the lack of alpha or paired-chain data limited which features could be detected. According to a later genetic analysis, donors in an Asian-associated ancestry cluster had fewer N-insertions in productive TCRs than the approximately 670-donor mean. About 15 rarely observed V segments, including chromosome 9 orphons, were excluded from the earlier analysis of approximately 500 of the donors because counts were too low. In an earlier analysis of fewer than 750 of the donors, most TCR beta V segments were observed in productive rearrangements about 90% or about 30% of the time, broadly matching IMGT annotations. An association between a missense DCLRE1C variant and V-gene and J-gene trimming of TCR beta chains was found in a later genetic analysis and replicated in an independent cohort. Specific HLA alleles were associated with 18,000 or so TCR beta sequences at a false discovery rate of 0.05 in a later analysis. In vitro tests confirmed that a few of the cytomegalovirus-associated TCR beta chains recognize cytomegalovirus antigens. In a later analysis, the rate of TCR association differed among HLA loci, with DRB1 alleles having the most associated TCRs and HLA-C alleles having the fewest.

The library was made by the immunoSEQ multiplex PCR assay. For the multiplex PCR, a mixture combining 60 forward primers for TCR Vbeta segments and 13 reverse primers for TCR Jbeta segments was used. The CDR3 region of rearranged TCR beta genes was amplified from genomic DNA by a multiplex PCR assay. The Illumina HiSeq System was used to sequence the amplified TCR beta libraries as 87-base-pair reads. Turning to the authors' computational methods: A later analysis tallied around 82 million unique TCR beta chains across the 550 to 850 repertoires, and some 12 million of those chains were shared by two or more donors. Raw reads were error-corrected and collapsed into unique sequences by a nearest-neighbor algorithm in which closely related sequences were merged to remove PCR and sequencing errors. Alignment of CDR3 sequences to IMGT reference sequences was used to assign V, D and J gene segments. Each retained sequence needed at least a six-nucleotide match to both a V gene segment and a J gene segment. A rearrangement was called productive if the CDR3 had no stop codons and remained in frame with V and J, and every other rearrangement was called non-productive. CDR3 was defined by IMGT convention, running from the second conserved V-encoded cysteine to the conserved J-encoded phenylalanine. The earlier analysis of fewer than 750 of the donors excluded sequences that lacked an unambiguous match to a single V gene segment. In an earlier analysis of almost 600 of the donors, a V segment was called functional when productive rearrangements were above 56.7%, and segregating when the standard deviation between donors exceeded 5%. To diagnose cytomegalovirus status from the catalog of TCR beta chain sequences, a statistical classification framework was built. V and J gene assignment, in a later analysis, came from comparing TCR nucleotide sequences with IMGT/GENE-DB human TR gene sequences. Using the TCRdist pipeline, a later analysis assigned CDR3 sequences along with most-parsimonious VDJ recombination scenarios. In a later analysis, each TCR beta chain was defined by its CDR3 amino acid sequence together with its V-gene family, and reads lacking a unique V-gene family were excluded. In a later analysis, 450 to 600 highly shared, low-generation-probability nucleotide sequences were removed to address suspected cross-contamination and a sequencing artifact. A later analysis calculated a clonal expansion index for each public chain from normalized within-repertoire ranks of inferred template counts. Generation probabilities in a later analysis came from a VDJ recombination model fitted to out-of-frame rearrangements, and those results were checked against IGoR. A later analysis scored TCR-TCR, TCR-HLA and TCR-CMV co-occurrence with hypergeometric tests, applying a repertoire-size bias correction to TCR pairs. False discovery rates were estimated in a later analysis by permuting HLA or CMV assignments 20 times. In a later analysis, co-occurring TCRs were grouped using DBSCAN, and TCRdist sequence similarity was added for clustering within HLA-allele-positive subsets. Repertoires with fewer than 30,000 or more than 120,000 public chains were left out of co-occurrence clustering, as were four to six repertoires with anomalous nucleotide sharing. In TCRdb, the immuneACCESS table is reduced to in-frame sequences with V and J assigned. These tables do not hold every clone; where another copy was compared, an unresolved V gene accounts for under half, and the others remain unexplained. V, J and clone size derive from that table, while D and trimming were established from the DNA sequence. For this sample there are over 150,000 clones; 65% to 85% appear just once. Just under 3% of the sample is in the top ten clones.

Trimming costs V 1 base and J 3 bases, and their ends lie 11 bases apart. CDR1 and CDR2 were assigned from the germline V gene as SGDLS and YYNGEE. Its CDR3 holds 14 amino acids, cysteine through phenylalanine. Here the CDR3 DNA is all that survives: 42 bases in frame from base 1. In its sample, this clone was seen a few times. Its recognized antigen is unknown. No clone much larger than this one lies a single base away; base qualities are absent. The cohort was made up of several hundred healthy bone marrow donors. All cohort members were sampled while nominally healthy, although unrecorded immune exposures were likely present. The donor was CMV seronegative and was included in the group of several hundred seronegative cohort members. Every donor gave a peripheral blood sample, and the peripheral blood mononuclear cells from that sample were used for TCR beta sequencing. Genomic DNA extraction from the blood cell samples was performed with the Qiagen DNeasy Blood Extraction Kit.

The receptor was isolated from a woman in her 30s in good health and CMV-seronegative. Material for sequencing was PBMCs. The chain is assembled from TRBV9 and TRBJ2-7, and the D gene may be TRBD1, 5 bases matching. At the DNA level, the sequence is TGTGCCAGCAGCGTACAGGGTACGGGCTACGAGCAGTACTTC. Translation gives CASSVQGTGYEQYF.